This T cell receptor (beta chain) was profiled in a study of T-cell reconstitution after alpha-beta-depleted transplantation in children (dated by TCRdb to the mid-2010s). Context from the whole study: Using TCR repertoire profiling, the study followed T-cell immune reconstitution in a quantitative way in children after TCRalphabeta/CD19-depleted allogeneic hematopoietic cell transplantation. Study-wide findings and limitations: In some patients, the high TCRbeta diversity seen at day 60 was put down to recipient T cells and intrathymic progenitors that had survived conditioning. The apparently early alphabetaT-cell count recovery about two months after transplant was reportedly dependent on only several hundred rapidly expanded clones derived from non-depleted graft cells. Hyperexpanded clone frequencies declined over subsequent months; after one year, T-cell counts and TCRbeta diversity were mostly attributed to newly produced T cells.

This clonotype was observed a handful of times. It lacks a known antigen. The sample holds no much larger clone one base away, and base qualities are not on file. Library preparation was by PCR. This sample was sequenced with an Illumina HiSeq 2500. Molecular barcoding was employed in the preparation of TCR libraries, with unique molecular identifiers being used to normalize TCRbeta repertoire quantification. TCRdb reprocessing: public reads trimmed at Q25 with fastp, clones called with MiXCR, in-frame beta chains kept. Rows are unified per CDR3 protein, each entry keeping the most common DNA and genes. The sample yields about 580,000 distinct CDR3 sequences; 23% were counted once. Of the sample, 13% to 15% falls within the top ten clones. In the paper's terms, the treatment or condition label means: allogeneic hematopoietic cell transplantation with graft depleted of TCRalphabeta T cells and CD19 B cells. The transplant recipients were children given TCRalphabeta/CD19-depleted allogeneic hematopoietic cell grafts.

Including cysteine and phenylalanine, the CDR3 has 14 amino acids. Of all the DNA, just the CDR3 is kept, 42 bases in frame from base 1. The germline V gene yields LGHNA for CDR1 and YSLEER for CDR2. Trimming at the junction amounts to 0 bases on V and 0 bases on J, and the germline ends lie 6 bases apart. The sequence derives from a boy under two years old who had a stem cell transplant for acute myeloid leukemia, so the T cells may come from the graft donor. The specimen was PBMCs, mostly from graft donor cells, collected 360 days after TCRalphabeta/CD19-depleted stem cell transplant. The V gene is TRBV4-3 and the J gene is TRBJ2-7, with an unclear D gene assignment. The CDR3 corresponds to CASSQEDGSYEQYF. The nucleotides read TGCGCCAGCAGCCAAGAAGACGGCTCCTACGAGCAGTACTTC.